Sequencing of this TCR beta chain was carried out in a study of PD-1 blockade in classical Hodgkin lymphoma (dated by TCRdb to the early 2020s). Background on the whole study: Nivolumab dosing was 3 mg/kg intravenously every 2 weeks, continuing until either disease progression or unacceptable toxicity. The study used TCR beta sequencing and CyTOF to define a peripheral blood immune signature of response to PD-1 blockade in classical Hodgkin lymphoma. Broad study findings and their caveats: CD4+ but not CD8+ TCR diversity rose significantly by C4D1 (p=0.0027 vs p=0.16), most apparent in complete responders (p=0.02). Only a single clinical trial cohort was studied, and what caused the repertoire differences, possibly disease activity or prior therapy, remained undefined. Newly diagnosed patients were reported to have lower baseline TCR diversity than healthy donors, and relapsed/refractory patients were reported to have lower baseline TCR diversity still. Diversity was lower in patients who began nivolumab less than 1 year after ASCT, so these patients were left out of later analyses to avoid confounding by immune reconstitution. Among trial patients, those achieving complete response had baseline diversity similar to that of newly diagnosed patients, while diversity was significantly lower in partial responders and progressors.

Genomic DNA was isolated using the Qiagen DNeasy kit from unsorted PBMCs as well as from negatively selected CD4+ and CD8+ fractions. Amplification of TCR beta CDR3 regions was done by immunoSEQ multiplex PCR with primers that anneal to V and J segments. A synthetic immune receptor repertoire was used to minimize amplification bias, and any remaining bias was removed computationally after sequencing. As for how the authors treated the data: Custom Python scripts were used to quantify repertoire diversity as the Shannon entropy index. The unsorted, CD4+ and CD8+ repertoires were each analyzed separately, with the exception of combined analyses, where CD4+ and CD8+ sequences were merged in silico. A clone was considered expanded if an increase in frequency of at least 2-fold after treatment relative to C1D1 was found, and a pseudocount of 0.5 was applied to clones undetected at baseline. Singleton clones were defined as clones with 0 or 1 copy at C1D1, and non-singleton clones were defined as clones with 2 or more copies. Clones expanded in unsorted samples were annotated as CD4+, CD8+ or unknown by matching protein sequences in sorted samples from the same patient. Diversity changes from C1D1 to C4D1 were tested in paired samples using Wilcoxon tests. TCRdb mirrors the immuneACCESS table, restricted to in-frame sequences. Some clones are absent from its copies; in checked studies, under half trace to an unresolved V gene, and the reason for the others is unknown. D and trimming come from the DNA, and the V and J calls and clone size come from that table. Present in this sample are 20,000 to 25,000 clones, around 86% of which were seen just once. The leading ten clones occupy 20% of the sample.

Taken from cysteine to phenylalanine, the CDR3 has 13 residues. Solely the CDR3 DNA is kept, with 39 bases framed from the first base. The V end loses 8 bases and the J end loses 0 bases, and a stretch of 10 bases separates them. The germline V gene encodes CDR1 SNHLY and CDR2 FYNNEI. In the paper's terms, the time point label means: cycle 2 day 1 (C2D1) of nivolumab. Relapse after autologous stem cell transplantation had occurred in all trial patients, and cohorts A, B and C were distinguished by prior brentuximab vedotin exposure. The trial cohort comprised some 60 patients with relapsed/refractory classical Hodgkin lymphoma whose best overall responses were complete response, partial response or progressive disease. In the multi-cohort phase II CheckMate 205 trial, trial patients received single-agent nivolumab. An independent review committee assessed best overall response by applying the 2007 International Working Group response criteria. Trial PBMCs were collected just before the start of nivolumab (C1D1) and during therapy at cycle 2 day 1 and cycle 4 day 1. Peripheral blood was collected in 8 mL Vacutainer Cell Preparation Tubes, from which PBMCs were isolated by centrifugation and then cryopreserved.

In this sample, this clone turned up once. Its antigen has not been determined. Within one base of it there is no much larger clone, and no base qualities were kept. This clonotype was obtained from a human donor with classical Hodgkin lymphoma. This material consisted of peripheral blood mononuclear cells (PBMCs), taken before the second cycle of nivolumab. The chain uses TRBV2 and TRBJ2-5, and the D gene may be TRBD2, 6 bases matching. The CDR3 reads as follows: CASAGGNQETQYF. The nucleotides are TGTGCCAGCGCGGGCGGGAACCAAGAGACCCAGTACTTC.